Presented here are 4 T cell receptor beta chains from one specimen sequenced in a study of blood T cells in healthy people across ages. The use of a sample-barcoded 5' primer and a J-beta primer mix characterized a second PCR of roughly 6 to 12 cycles. MiXCR, run by TCRdb on the 5' RACE reads, gives a single entry per CDR3 protein. The sample contains 350,000 to 450,000 distinct CDR3 sequences, 50% to 60% of which appear only once. What was sequenced was blood. These receptors were obtained from a man in his 60s in good health.

This rearrangement joins TRBV7-8 to TRBJ1-6; D is undetermined. Germline V gives CDR1 SGHVS, CDR2 FQNEAQ. The CDR3 contains 12 residues. V shed 1 base and J shed 10 bases, with 5 bases lying between them. The CDR3 sequence: CASSLGGSPLHF. Written as DNA, the CDR3 is TGTGCCAGCAGCTTAGGGGGATCACCCCTCCACTTT. Variable domain in full (rest from reference TRBV7-8 and TRBJ1-6): GAGVSQSPRYKVAKRGQDVALRCDPISGHVSLFWYQQALGQGPEFLTYFQNEAQLDKSGLPSDRFFAERPEGSVSTLKIQRTQQEDSAVYLCASSLGGSPLHFGNGTRLTVT.

Regarding this clonotype: This may arise from a read error, as a much more abundant clone is one base away. This chain joins TRBV29-1 and TRBJ2-7, with 9 bases lining up with TRBD1. Germline CDR1 and CDR2: SQVTM and ANQGSEA. Trimming at V came to 6 bases and at J to 2 bases, leaving 5 bases not matched to a gene. There are 13 residues in the CDR3. CDR3 sequence: CSVGTGRPYEQYF. In DNA form, the CDR3 reads TGCAGCGTGGGGACAGGGAGGCCCTACGAGCAGTACTTC.

The J gene is TRBJ1-4, the V gene TRBV6-6, with D tentatively TRBD1 (5 bases). CDR3 length equals 17 residues. From germline, CDR1 is MNHNY and CDR2 SVGAGI (reference sequence). The V gene lost 5 bases and the J gene lost 1 base, with 17 bases spanning the gap. The CDR3 loop reads CASSPMTAWVTNEKLFF. CDR3 DNA sequence: TGTGCCAGCAGTCCCATGACAGCGTGGGTAACTAATGAAAAACTGTTTTTT.

This clonotype came up many times. This chain joins TRBV16 and TRBJ1-4; 7 bases match TRBD1. The V and J ends lost 4 bases and 8 bases, in that order; junction bases with no gene match: 10. Germline values: CDR1 KGHSY, CDR2 FQNENV. This CDR3 region has 15 residues. The CDR3 bases are TGTGCCAGCAGCCCTCGCGAGGGGGCGAAGGAAAAACTGTTTTTT. It specifies CASSPREGAKEKLFF.